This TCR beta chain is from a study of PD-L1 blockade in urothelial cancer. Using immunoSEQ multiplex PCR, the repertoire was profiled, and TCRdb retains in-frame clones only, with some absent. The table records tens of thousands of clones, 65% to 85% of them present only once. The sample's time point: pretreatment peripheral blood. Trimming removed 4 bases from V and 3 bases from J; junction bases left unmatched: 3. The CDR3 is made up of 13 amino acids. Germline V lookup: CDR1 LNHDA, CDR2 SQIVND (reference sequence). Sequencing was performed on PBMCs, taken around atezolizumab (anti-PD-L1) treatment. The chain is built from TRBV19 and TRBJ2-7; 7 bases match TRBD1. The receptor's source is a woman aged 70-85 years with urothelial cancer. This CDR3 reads CASSRQGNYEQYF. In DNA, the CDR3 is TGTGCCAGTAGTAGACAGGGAAACTACGAGCAGTACTTC.